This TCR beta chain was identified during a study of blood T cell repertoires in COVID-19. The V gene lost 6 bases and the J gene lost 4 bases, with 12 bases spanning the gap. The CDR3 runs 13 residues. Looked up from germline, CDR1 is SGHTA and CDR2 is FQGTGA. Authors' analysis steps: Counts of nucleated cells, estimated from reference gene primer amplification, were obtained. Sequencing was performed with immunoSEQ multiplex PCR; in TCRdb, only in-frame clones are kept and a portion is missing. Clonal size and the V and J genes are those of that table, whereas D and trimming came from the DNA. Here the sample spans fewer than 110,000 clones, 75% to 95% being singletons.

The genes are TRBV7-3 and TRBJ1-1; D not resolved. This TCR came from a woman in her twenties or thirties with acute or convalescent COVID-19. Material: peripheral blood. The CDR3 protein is CASSHDSSTEAFF. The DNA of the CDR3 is TGTGCCAGCAGTCACGACTCCTCCACTGAAGCTTTCTTT.